This passage covers 2 T cell receptor beta chains from one sample sequenced in a study of T cells in Graves' hyperthyroidism and ophthalmopathy. Amplification targeted TCR beta CDR3 regions from RNA transcripts. HTBI primers were the set used in a first-round RT-PCR of the TCR CDR3. TCRdb itself ran the multiplex PCR reads through MiXCR, one entry per CDR3 protein. The sample records 490,000 or so distinct CDR3 sequences, roughly 22% being singletons. Sequencing was carried out using blood. These TCRs come from a woman aged 70-85 years with Graves' ophthalmopathy.

CDR3 protein: CATSREGDFRTNTGELFF. In nucleotides, the CDR3 is TGTGCCACCAGCAGAGAAGGCGACTTCAGGACGAACACCGGGGAGCTGTTTTTT. V is TRBV15 and J is TRBJ2-2; D gene uncertain. This CDR3 is built from 18 residues. V dropped 0 bases and J dropped 0 bases, with 14 bases sitting between them. Per the germline V gene, CDR1 is LNHNV and CDR2 is YYDKDF (reference sequence).

The V gene is TRBV6-1, the J gene TRBJ1-5; D gene uncertain. The V gene's germline CDR1 is MNHNS and CDR2 SASEGT. The CDR3 totals 14 residues. V was pared by 7 bases and J by 0 bases, with 10 bases between. The CDR3 spells CASKGGYSNQPQHF. Here the CDR3 DNA reads TGTGCCAGCAAGGGAGGTTATAGCAATCAGCCCCAGCATTTT.